These 18 T cell receptor beta chains originate from one sample sequenced in a study of blood T cell repertoires in COVID-19. Assay: immunoSEQ multiplex PCR; the TCRdb copy retains only in-frame clones and omits some. This sample has approximately 69,000 clones, with 79% found just once. The sample comprised peripheral blood. These receptor sequences come from a man between 60 and 75 years old with acute or convalescent COVID-19.

The J gene is TRBJ2-5, the V gene TRBV24-1; 8 bases are a match to TRBD2. The CDR3 length is 16 residues. Germline V CDR1 and CDR2: KGHDR, SFDVKD. V lost 2 bases and J lost 2; bases outside the gene matches: 6. DNA for the CDR3: TGTGCCACCAGTGATTCGAAGTCGGGGGGGCAAGAGACCCAGTACTTC. It encodes CATSDSKSGGQETQYF.

This chain uses TRBV6-4 with TRBJ2-1; 12 bases are a match to TRBD2. From germline, CDR1 is MRHNA and CDR2 SNTAGT. The CDR3 spans 16 residues. V lost 5 bases and J lost 6; bases outside the gene matches: 8. In DNA form, the CDR3 reads TGTGCCAGCAGTTGGCTAGCGGGGGGGCCGGGCAATGAGCAGTTCTTC. This sequence encodes CASSWLAGGPGNEQFF.

This clone came up a few times. The V gene is TRBV3-1 (or the pseudogene TRBV3-2), the J gene TRBJ2-5, with D possibly matching TRBD2 (5 bases). V dropped 2 bases and J dropped 3 bases, with 7 bases sitting between them. The CDR3 has 13 residues. Germline V lookup: CDR1 LGHDT, CDR2 YNNKEL (reference sequence). CDR3 region: CASSQTAEETQYF. The CDR3 nucleotides read TGTGCCAGCAGCCAAACAGCGGAAGAGACCCAGTACTTC.

This sequence joins TRBV23-1 and TRBJ2-1, with unresolved D. TRBV23-1 is labeled an ORF, and its function is uncertain. The CDR3 extends over 13 amino acids. V shed 9 bases and J shed 4 bases, with 13 bases lying between them. The CDR3 DNA reads TGCGCCAGAATAAGGCAGACTTACAATGAGCAGTTCTTC. Its translation: CARIRQTYNEQFF.

This CDR3 reads CASGGDYGYTF. In DNA, the CDR3 is TGTGCTAGTGGAGGAGACTATGGCTACACCTTC. J is TRBJ1-2 and V is TRBV12-5; no clear D. The CDR3 extends over 11 amino acids. The germline V and J ends were trimmed by 6 bases and 3 bases, with 5 bases remaining between them. Per the germline V gene, CDR1 is LGHNT and CDR2 is FRNRAP.

V gene TRBV10-3 combines with J gene TRBJ2-3; perhaps TRBD1 as D (5 bases). The CDR3 has 13 residues. Trimming stripped 7 bases from V and 6 bases from J, with 14 bases between. Germline assignment: CDR1 ENHRY and CDR2 SYGVKD. This CDR3 is CAINFDRADTQYF. The CDR3 nucleotides are TGTGCCATCAACTTCGACAGAGCGGATACGCAGTATTTT.

This clone was recorded a few times. The chain has TRBV7-2 and TRBJ2-5; D not certain. The CDR3 runs to 13 residues. V lost 1 base and J 3 bases, leaving 6 bases between the germline ends. Germline CDR1 SGHTA, CDR2 FQGNSA. As DNA, the CDR3 is TGTGCCAGCAGCTTAGAGACTGAAGAGACCCAGTACTTC. It translates to CASSLETEETQYF.

This chain connects TRBV24-1 to TRBJ1-5, with TRBD1 matching 9 bases. V shed 4 bases and J 4 bases; nucleotides not matched to a gene: 4. Germline-derived CDR1 and CDR2 are KGHDR and SFDVKD. CDR3 length: 15 amino acids. CDR3 in DNA: TGTGCCACCAGTGACACGACAGGGGGAAATCAGCCCCAGCATTTT. It yields the protein CATSDTTGGNQPQHF.

Only a few counts were recorded for this clone. This chain links TRBV7-9 with TRBJ1-2, with TRBD1 identical over 8 bases. Looked up from germline, CDR1 is SEHNR and CDR2 is FQNEAQ (reference sequence). With V trimmed by 6 bases and J by 8 bases, 8 bases remained unmatched. The CDR3 spans 13 residues. CDR3 amino acids: CASSPGGIIGYTF. CDR3 bases: TGTGCCAGCAGTCCAGGGGGCATAATCGGCTACACCTTC. The entire variable domain, with the rest obtained from reference TRBV7-9 and TRBJ1-2, is as follows: DTGVSQNPRHKITKRGQNVTFRCDPISEHNRLYWYRQTLGQGPEFLTYFQNEAQLEKSRLLSDRFSAERPKGSFSTLEIQRTEQGDSAMYLCASSPGGIIGYTFGSGTRLTVV.

The CDR3 DNA sequence: TGTGCCAGCATCCCCTTTACAGGGAACACTGAAGCTTTCTTT. This sequence encodes CASIPFTGNTEAFF. J is TRBJ1-1 and V is TRBV6-2 or TRBV6-3; D is perhaps TRBD1 (5 bases). V was clipped by 7 bases and J by 1 base, with 13 bases between them. Per germline, CDR1 MNHEY and CDR2 SVGEGT. The CDR3 extends over 14 amino acids.

This chain connects TRBV12-3 or TRBV12-4 to TRBJ1-1, with D perhaps TRBD1 (6 bases). V was trimmed by 3 bases and J by 7 bases, leaving 12 bases between them. CDR3 length: 13 residues. The CDR3 coding sequence is TGTGCCAGCAGTTTTCCAGGGGTGGATGAAGCTTTCTTT. Translated: CASSFPGVDEAFF.

The chain links TRBV6-5 to TRBJ2-7; the match to TRBD1 covers 10 bases. After removal of 2 bases from V and 3 bases from J, the junction contained 4 bases not matched to a gene. The CDR3 totals 15 residues. The V gene's germline CDR1 is MNHEY and CDR2 SVGAGI. CDR3 sequence reads: CASSYGTGAVYEQYF. For the CDR3, the DNA is TGTGCCAGCAGTTACGGGACAGGGGCGGTCTACGAGCAGTACTTC.

In this sample, this clone turned up a few times. This sequence joins TRBV19 and TRBJ2-1; perhaps TRBD1 as D (5 bases). V was clipped by 5 bases and J by 6 bases, with 17 bases between them. This CDR3 region has 15 residues. The germline gives CDR1 LNHDA, CDR2 SQIVND (reference sequence). In DNA, the CDR3 is TGTGCCAGTAGTCCCCCTAGGGGTTTTGGCAATGAGCAGTTCTTC. Translating gives CASSPPRGFGNEQFF.

In the case of this clone: Distinct nucleotide sequences in the sample also encode this CDR3. The V call is TRBV4-2, the J call TRBJ1-2; D ambiguous. Trimming shortened V by 1 base and J by 0 bases, and 9 bases separated the two germline ends. Germline CDR1 LGHNA, CDR2 YNFKEQ. This CDR3 is 15 amino acids long. CDR3 residues: CASSQGQAPNYGYTF. In DNA form, the CDR3 reads TGTGCCAGCAGCCAAGGGCAGGCGCCTAACTATGGCTACACCTTC.

This rearrangement joins TRBV9 to TRBJ2-2; D is possibly TRBD1 (7 bases). Looked up from germline, CDR1 is SGDLS and CDR2 is YYNGEE. The CDR3 has 15 residues. V shed 1 base and J shed 7 bases, with 14 bases lying between them. CDR3 coding DNA: TGTGCCAGCAGCGTAATGGCAGGGGGGCACGGGGAGCTGTTTTTT. Amino acids: CASSVMAGGHGELFF.

The chain joins TRBV9 to TRBJ1-6; tentative D call: TRBD1 (6 bases). The CDR3 is made up of 15 amino acids. Germline V gives CDR1 SGDLS, CDR2 YYNGEE. Trimming cost V 4 bases and J 6 bases, with 14 bases left between them. The CDR3 nucleotides are TGTGCCAGCAGCTTTCGGAGGGGGGGTAATTCACCCCTCCACTTT. Encoded protein: CASSFRRGGNSPLHF.

The gene calls are TRBV4-1 and TRBJ2-3, with 11 bases identical to TRBD2. V dropped 4 bases and J dropped 0; count of bases not matched to a gene: 18. Germline values: CDR1 MGHRA, CDR2 YSYEKL. The CDR3 is made up of 21 amino acids. The CDR3 protein is CASSPRPFGSSGGLSTDTQYF. The CDR3 bases are TGCGCCAGCAGCCCTCGCCCCTTTGGTTCTAGCGGGGGGCTAAGCACAGATACGCAGTATTTT.

The chain carries TRBV4-1 and TRBJ1-4; weak D call: TRBD1 (5 bases). Between the trimmed V and J ends, which lost 3 bases and 11 bases, there was a span of 13 bases. The CDR3 has 13 residues. Germline CDR1 reads MGHRA; CDR2 reads YSYEKL. CDR3 sequence (DNA): TGCGCCAGCAGCCAGGCTACAGGCGAGAAACTGTTTTTT. Protein: CASSQATGEKLFF.